These 10 T cell receptor beta chains were sequenced from one sample in a study of neurological immune-mediated disorders. MiXCR, applied by TCRdb to the 5' RACE reads, yields one record per CDR3 protein. The sample consists of some 46,000 distinct CDR3 sequences, 4% to 5.5% of them appearing once. Sequenced: PBMCs. The receptor source for this set is an older woman with multiple sclerosis.

In this sample, this clonotype turned up many times. The chain recombines TRBV12-3 or TRBV12-4 with TRBJ1-3, with 9 bases that match TRBD1. The CDR3 sequence is 15 residues long. V dropped 6 bases and J dropped 7; count of bases not matched to a gene: 10. The CDR3 protein is CASSVTGGRFNTIYF. Written as DNA, the CDR3 is TGTGCCAGCAGCGTGACAGGGGGACGCTTTAACACCATATATTTT.

This clonotype was detected many times. This chain links TRBV18 with TRBJ1-2, with D hard to call. Deletions cut 6 bases from V and 7 bases from J, with 15 bases between. Germline CDR1 KGHSH, CDR2 LQKENI. The CDR3 is 13 residues long. This chain's CDR3 is CASSGARASGYTF. The CDR3 bases are TGTGCCAGCTCTGGAGCTAGGGCATCTGGCTACACCTTC.

The sample holds a few counts of this clonotype. The genes are TRBV4-2 and TRBJ2-1; 8 bases fit TRBD2. The CDR3 runs to 15 residues. Germline V CDR1 and CDR2: LGHNA, YNFKEQ. The V gene end was trimmed by 3 bases and the J gene end by 5 bases; junction bases not matched to a gene: 6. CDR3 protein: CASSQGGGRDNEQFF. The CDR3 DNA follows: TGTGCCAGCAGCCAGGGCGGGGGGCGAGACAATGAGCAGTTCTTC.

This clonotype occurred a few times. The chain employs TRBV5-1 and TRBJ2-1; the D is unclear. CDR1 is SGHRS and CDR2 is YFSETQ in the germline V gene. V shed 1 base and J shed 2 bases, with 4 bases lying between them. The CDR3 has 13 residues. Written as DNA, the CDR3 is TGCGCCAGCAGCTTGCCCACCTACAATGAGCAGTTCTTC. Translating it yields CASSLPTYNEQFF. The whole variable domain, remainder taken from reference TRBV5-1 and TRBJ2-1, is KAGVTQTPRYLIKTRGQQVTLSCSPISGHRSVSWYQQTPGQGLQFLFEYFSETQRNKGNFPGRFSGRQFSNSRSEMNVSTLELGDSALYLCASSLPTYNEQFFGPGTRLTVL.

This clonotype occurred many times. This chain connects TRBV10-2 to TRBJ1-2, with a weak D call TRBD1 (5 bases). The CDR3 length is 16 residues. Trimming cost V 0 bases and J 2 bases, with 13 bases left between them. Germline V gene lookup returns CDR1 WSHSY and CDR2 SAAADI. The CDR3 here is CASSESRAEGNYGYTF. The CDR3 DNA is TGCGCCAGCAGTGAGTCGAGAGCTGAGGGGAACTATGGCTACACCTTC.

This clonotype came up many times. The chain employs TRBV6-4 and TRBJ2-3, with TRBD2 as a possible D gene (7 bases). From germline, CDR1 is MRHNA and CDR2 SNTAGT. Trimming took 2 bases from V and 2 from J, leaving 11 bases between them. The CDR3 loop spans 15 amino acids. DNA for the CDR3: TGTGCCAGCAGTGACCGGGGGGCACCCACAGATACGCAGTATTTT. Protein: CASSDRGAPTDTQYF.

The chain employs TRBV27 and TRBJ1-4; weak D call: TRBD1 (6 bases). Germline V gives CDR1 MNHEY, CDR2 SMNVEV (reference sequence). This CDR3 has 14 residues. With 4 bases removed from V and 8 bases from J, the gap between germline ends came to 14 bases. CDR3: CASSSPTRGEKLFF. Written as DNA, the CDR3 is TGTGCCAGCAGTTCCCCTACCAGGGGCGAAAAACTGTTTTTT.

This clonotype has more than one count but fewer than ten. The rearrangement uses TRBV10-3 and TRBJ2-7; possibly TRBD1 or TRBD2 for D (6 bases each). This CDR3 region has 12 residues. In germline, CDR1 is ENHRY, CDR2 SYGVKD. V was clipped by 5 bases and J by 6 bases, with 11 bases between them. DNA for the CDR3: TGTGCCATCAGTTTACAGGGACTCGAGCAGTACTTC. As protein: CAISLQGLEQYF.

This clonotype was seen many times. The chain employs TRBV29-1 and TRBJ1-2; D uncertain. Per the germline V gene, CDR1 is SQVTM and CDR2 is ANQGSEA. This CDR3 comprises 13 residues. Trimming removed 6 bases from V and 3 bases from J, with 14 bases in between. The CDR3 sequence is CSVPGVTDYGYTF. The CDR3 bases are TGCAGCGTGCCCGGGGTAACCGACTATGGCTACACCTTC. Complete variable domain (other parts from reference TRBV29-1 and TRBJ1-2): SAVISQKPSRDICQRGTSLTIQCQVDSQVTMMFWYRQQPGQSLTLIATANQGSEATYESGFVIDKFPISRPNLTFSTLTVSNMSPEDSSIYLCSVPGVTDYGYTFGSGTRLTVV.

This clonotype was seen repeatedly, ten times or more. The chain recombines TRBV14 with TRBJ2-5, with a tentative D call TRBD1 (6 bases). The germline V gene has CDR1 SGHDN and CDR2 FVKESK. The CDR3 has 15 amino acids. The V and J ends lost 2 bases and 5 bases respectively, with 15 bases between them. The CDR3 DNA reads TGTGCCAGCAGCCAACAGGGGTGGCGCGGGGAGACCCAGTACTTC. It encodes CASSQQGWRGETQYF.